This T cell receptor (beta chain) was identified during a study of cytomegalovirus exposure and HLA in healthy donors (dated by TCRdb to 2017 to 2019). In terms of the full investigation: An earlier analysis of approximately 640 of the donors reported approximately 290 Gb of sequence data and more than 90 million unique TCR beta sequences from some 180 million T cells. An early release that covered some 630 HLA-typed donors contained approximately 320 gigabases of sequencing data and around 85 million unique TCR sequences. Of the 350 to 400 genotyped donors, about 84% fell in the genetic ancestry cluster associated with self-reported Caucasian donors. The study was designed to test whether signatures of past pathogen exposure could be identified by cataloging public T cell receptors. The study used immunosequencing to profile the T cell repertoires of hundreds of subjects and linked those repertoires to cytomegalovirus serostatus. A separate validation cohort of about 110 different subjects was used in addition to the roughly 620-subject first cohort. The study combined high-throughput TCR immunosequencing, statistical association of individual TCRs with disease status, and machine learning to predict cytomegalovirus infection status. In a later analysis, previously published TCR beta repertoires from hundreds of donors were re-analyzed and high-resolution HLA genotyping was added so that TCR occurrence patterns could be studied. The later analysis used no new phenotypic data to find candidate immune exposures, relying instead on TCR beta sequences and their occurrence across donors. An earlier analysis of 587 of the donors applied high-throughput TCR beta sequencing to assess whether each TCR beta V gene segment acted as functional or pseudogenic. Donor age, sex, ethnicity and CMV serostatus were compiled alongside the repertoire data. In a later genetic analysis, genome-wide SNP genotypes for about 65% of the roughly 670 donors were used, and that subset was treated as a discovery cohort. Every repertoire in the discovery cohort had been generated on one and the same sequencing platform. Class I and class II HLA loci were covered by the typing at four-digit resolution. Typing coverage differed by locus: A, B, C, DRB1 and DQB1 were typed in about 620-630 donors, DQA1 in about 560, DPA1 in 600 to 610, and DPB1 in 450 to 490. Roughly five DR-DQ haplotypes were handled as single units for association and clustering, since linkage in the cohort was strong. Among about 390 genotyped donors of the cohort, an average of around 240,000 unique TCR beta nucleotide sequences were sequenced per donor, around 20% of them non-productive. The investigation overall reported the following: An association between a missense DCLRE1C variant and V-gene and J-gene trimming of TCR beta chains was found in a later genetic analysis and replicated in an independent cohort. The cohort was sequenced for TCR beta chains only, and without alpha or paired-chain data the features that could be detected were limited. Because HLA typing was missing for some donors at each locus, association tests included only the typed subset. In a later genetic analysis, fewer N-insertions in productive TCRs were reported among donors in an Asian-associated ancestry cluster than the roughly 700-donor mean. Roughly 15 rarely observed V segments, including chromosome 9 orphons, were excluded from the earlier analysis of almost 600 of the donors because counts were too low. In both the original and validation cohorts, the classifier was reported to diagnose cytomegalovirus status with high specificity and sensitivity. In a later analysis, 16,951 TCR beta sequences were associated with specific HLA alleles at a false discovery rate of 0.05. Immune exposure information for the cohort was limited to CMV serostatus. Linkage disequilibrium might explain the correlated functional status among segregating V segments, but an unknown experimental factor could not be excluded. Compared with equally common non-associated chains, HLA-associated TCR beta chains in a later analysis were more clonally expanded and had lower generation probabilities. Some IMGT-functional V segments, including TRBV6-2 and TRBV6-3, could not be distinguished by the 87-base-pair reads and were therefore excluded. A further reported finding was that TCR beta sequences accurately predicted the HLA-A and HLA-B alleles for most subjects in the first cohort. While some public TCRs were present in many individuals, most TCR sequences turned up only very rarely across donors. In a later analysis, TCR association rates were found to vary across HLA loci, with the most associated TCRs seen for DRB1 alleles and the fewest for HLA-C alleles. According to a later analysis, most CMV-associated TCR beta chains appeared to be HLA-restricted, and the HLA associations seemed to be driven largely by CMV exposure. In an earlier analysis of more than 500 of the donors, most TCR beta V segments appeared in productive rearrangements about 90% or about 30% of the time, broadly matching IMGT annotations. The presence/absence analyses assumed that sequencing depth was roughly uniform across donors, and that assumption may not be true. When HLA alleles, especially DR and DQ, strongly co-occurred, TCR associations were difficult to assign to individual alleles. The study gave a list of around 170 TCR beta chains associated with cytomegalovirus. The sequencing pipeline was judged likely to have produced a cluster of highly shared sequence variants as a technical artifact. The authors suggested that the approach could potentially be extended to other disease states and immunological phenotypes. In a later analysis, several top co-occurrence clusters were reported to appear linked to parvovirus B19, influenza, CMV and Epstein-Barr virus. Three of the identified cytomegalovirus-associated TCR beta chains were confirmed in vitro to be specific for cytomegalovirus antigens.

In the case of this clone: The target of this receptor is not known. No much larger clone is present one base from it, and per-base qualities are unavailable.

At the junction V is shortened by 0 bases and J by 9 bases; bases outside the gene matches: 8. From cysteine to phenylalanine, the CDR3 is 16 amino acids long. Only the CDR3 part of the read is kept: 48 bases, read in frame from the first base. The germline V gene supplies CDR1 MNHEY and CDR2 SVGAGI. In total, roughly 670 healthy bone marrow donors made up the cohort. At the time of sampling, all cohort members were nominally healthy, though unrecorded immune exposures were likely present. The donor was CMV seronegative and was included in the group of a few hundred seronegative cohort members. A peripheral blood sample was provided by each donor, and peripheral blood mononuclear cells were used for TCR beta sequencing. The Qiagen DNeasy Blood Extraction Kit was used to extract genomic DNA from the blood cell samples. Libraries were prepared through the immunoSEQ multiplex PCR assay. A mixture of 60 forward primers for TCR Vbeta segments and 13 reverse primers for TCR Jbeta segments was used in the multiplex PCR. The CDR3 region of rearranged TCR beta genes was amplified from genomic DNA by a multiplex PCR assay. The Illumina HiSeq System was used to sequence the amplified TCR beta libraries as 87-base-pair reads. In the source study's methods: In a later analysis, roughly 80 million unique TCR beta chains were counted across the roughly 670 repertoires, and roughly 9.9 million of these chains were shared by at least two donors. A nearest-neighbor algorithm error-corrected the raw reads and collapsed the reads into unique sequences, merging closely related sequences to remove PCR and sequencing errors. Alignment of CDR3 sequences to IMGT reference sequences was used to assign V, D and J gene segments. For a sequence to be retained, at least a six-nucleotide match to both a V gene segment and a J gene segment was required. Rearrangements were classified as productive when the CDR3 lacked stop codons and remained in frame with V and J, and all other rearrangements were classified as non-productive. Following IMGT convention, CDR3 was defined as the stretch from the second conserved V-encoded cysteine to the conserved J-encoded phenylalanine. Sequences without an unambiguous match to a single V gene segment were excluded from the earlier analysis of 450 to 650 of the donors. An earlier analysis of approximately 590 of the donors called V segments functional above 56.7% productive rearrangements and segregating when the between-donor standard deviation exceeded 5%. To diagnose cytomegalovirus status from the catalog of TCR beta chain sequences, a statistical classification framework was built. In a later analysis, TCR nucleotide sequences were compared against IMGT/GENE-DB human TR gene sequences so that V and J genes could be assigned. A later analysis assigned CDR3 sequences and most-parsimonious VDJ recombination scenarios with the TCRdist pipeline. In a later analysis, every TCR beta chain was defined by the combination of its CDR3 amino acid sequence and its V-gene family, and reads without a unique V-gene family were dropped. As a way to deal with suspected cross-contamination and a sequencing artifact, a later analysis dropped 450 to 600 nucleotide sequences that were highly shared and had low generation probability. For each public chain, a later analysis derived a clonal expansion index from normalized ranks of inferred template counts within each repertoire. Generation probabilities in a later analysis came from a VDJ recombination model fitted to out-of-frame rearrangements, and those results were checked against IGoR. In a later analysis, hypergeometric tests were used to score TCR-TCR, TCR-HLA and TCR-CMV co-occurrence, with a repertoire-size bias correction applied to TCR pairs. False discovery rates were estimated in a later analysis by permuting HLA or CMV assignments 20 times. In a later analysis, co-occurring TCRs were grouped using DBSCAN, and TCRdist sequence similarity was added for clustering within HLA-allele-positive subsets. Repertoires with fewer than 30,000 or more than 120,000 public chains, plus five repertoires with anomalous nucleotide sharing, were excluded from co-occurrence clustering. TCRdb limited this immuneACCESS table to in-frame rearrangements with V and J called. A share of clones is missing; checked studies link under half to unresolved V genes, and the rest is unexplained. V, J and clone size are taken as reported in that table, and D and trimming were inferred from the DNA itself. Across this sample there are 45,000 to 60,000 clones, with less than 75% seen only once. About 6% of the sample belongs to the ten largest clones.

The source of this sequence is a man aged 30 to 45 in good health and CMV-seronegative. This chain joins TRBV6-5 to TRBJ1-6, with 7 junctional bases fitting TRBD1. The specimen was PBMCs. Here is the DNA: TGTGCCAGCAGTTACTCACAGGGGCGATGGGGTTCACCCCTCCACTTT. Translation gives CASSYSQGRWGSPLHF.